Listed here are 16 T cell receptor beta chains from one sample, sequenced in a study of blood T cell repertoires in COVID-19. Generated by immunoSEQ multiplex PCR, the TCRdb table keeps only in-frame clones and is missing some. The sample consists of around 94,000 clones, 75% to 95% of them appearing once. The sample taken for sequencing was peripheral blood. The receptors originated from a man aged 18 to 30 with acute or convalescent COVID-19.

This clone came up once. The chain employs TRBV27 and TRBJ1-1; maybe TRBD1 (5 bases). This CDR3 contains 17 residues. Trimming pared 6 bases from V and 5 bases from J, leaving 25 bases between. Germline V gives CDR1 MNHEY, CDR2 SMNVEV (reference sequence). The CDR3 bases are TGTGCCAGCAGGCGTGAGGGCAGGGTCGGGGGAAGAACTGAAGCTTTCTTT. Residues: CASRREGRVGGRTEAFF.

The chain recombines TRBV27 with TRBJ1-2, with D perhaps matching TRBD1 (5 bases). Trimming removed 2 bases at V and 8 bases at J, with 9 bases between. Germline V gene data show CDR1 as MNHEY and CDR2 as SMNVEV (reference sequence). The CDR3 loop spans 12 amino acids. DNA for the CDR3: TGTGCCAGCAGTTTAGGGGGGGGAGGCTACACCTTC. The encoded protein is CASSLGGGGYTF.

This chain connects TRBV3-1 (or the pseudogene TRBV3-2) to TRBJ2-3, with TRBD2 identical over 11 bases. The CDR3 length is 16 residues. After removal of 0 bases from V and 5 bases from J, the junction contained 4 bases not matched to a gene. The germline gives CDR1 LGHDT, CDR2 YNNKEL (reference sequence). CDR3 in amino acids: CASSQDSGGAGDTQYF. CDR3 nucleotide sequence: TGTGCCAGCAGCCAAGATAGCGGGGGGGCCGGAGATACGCAGTATTTT.

The CDR3: CASSFSPGSTNEKLFF. As DNA, the CDR3 is TGTGCCAGCAGTTTTTCCCCAGGGTCAACTAATGAAAAACTGTTTTTT. V and J are TRBV27 and TRBJ1-4, with D possibly being TRBD1 (5 bases). This CDR3 contains 16 residues. Germline lookup yields CDR1 MNHEY and CDR2 SMNVEV (reference sequence). Trimming took off 3 bases at V and 0 bases at J, with 11 bases between the two ends.

The J gene is TRBJ1-1, the V gene TRBV5-8; possible D gene TRBD1, 5 bases. V lost 0 bases, J lost 2 bases, and 14 bases lay in between. Germline assignment: CDR1 SGHTS and CDR2 YDEGEE. The CDR3 runs 16 residues. CDR3 amino acids: CASSLDRREGNTEAFF. CDR3 in DNA: TGTGCCAGCAGCTTGGATCGCAGGGAGGGAAACACTGAAGCTTTCTTT.

The genes are TRBV7-8 and TRBJ1-6, with a tentative D call TRBD1 (5 bases). The CDR3 runs 16 residues. The germline V and J ends were trimmed by 3 bases and 3 bases, with 12 bases remaining between them. Germline loops: CDR1 SGHVS, CDR2 FQNEAQ. The CDR3 protein is CASSFVGGFYNSPLHF. The CDR3 DNA follows: TGTGCCAGCAGCTTCGTGGGGGGATTCTATAATTCACCCCTCCACTTT.

The chain recombines TRBV28 with TRBJ2-1, with unresolved D. Germline V CDR1 and CDR2: MDHEN, SYDVKM. The CDR3 is 12 residues long. The ends were cut back, 2 bases at V and 9 bases at J, with 8 bases in the middle. The DNA of the CDR3 is TGTGCCAGCAGTTTACTAGGCGGTGAGCAGTTCTTC. It encodes CASSLLGGEQFF.

The V call is TRBV11-2, the J call TRBJ2-7; D is perhaps TRBD2 (6 bases). Germline CDR1 SGHAT, CDR2 FQNNGV. Trimming left V 0 bases short and J 7 bases short, with 16 bases between. The CDR3 is 15 residues long. The DNA of the CDR3 is TGTGCCAGCAGCTTAGATTTGGGGGGTTTTGATGAGCAGTACTTC. This encodes CASSLDLGGFDEQYF. Full variable domain (missing parts from reference TRBV11-2 and TRBJ2-7): EAGVAQSPRYKIIEKRQSVAFWCNPISGHATLYWYQQILGQGPKLLIQFQNNGVVDDSQLPKDRFSAERLKGVDSTLKIQPAKLEDSAVYLCASSLDLGGFDEQYFGPGTRLTVT.

The chain combines TRBV11-2 with TRBJ1-3; 9 bases are shared with TRBD1. V lost 4 bases and J lost 0; bases outside the gene matches: 10. CDR1 is SGHAT, CDR2 FQNNGV, per germline. This CDR3 contains 18 residues. CDR3 nucleotides: TGTGCCAGCAGCTCTACCGGGACAGGGACGATCTCTGGAAACACCATATATTTT. Translated: CASSSTGTGTISGNTIYF.

V and J are TRBV19 and TRBJ1-5; D uncertain. Trimming took 4 bases from V and 4 from J, leaving 11 bases between them. The CDR3 totals 14 residues. Germline values: CDR1 LNHDA, CDR2 SQIVND (reference sequence). The CDR3 DNA reads TGTGCCAGTAGTAGCCGTGATCTAAATCAGCCCCAGCATTTT. Its translation is CASSSRDLNQPQHF.

The J gene is TRBJ1-2, the V gene TRBV5-4; perhaps TRBD1 as D (5 bases). CDR1 and CDR2 from the germline V gene are SGHNT and YYREEE (reference sequence). Trimming pared 0 bases from V and 4 bases from J, leaving 13 bases between. The CDR3 extends over 15 amino acids. CDR3 protein: CASSLAGGRGYGYTF. In DNA, the CDR3 is TGTGCCAGCAGCTTGGCGGGGGGGAGAGGCTATGGCTACACCTTC.

V and J are TRBV6-6 and TRBJ2-1; the match to TRBD2 covers 14 bases. The CDR3 covers 19 residues. The germline gives CDR1 MNHNY, CDR2 SVGAGI (reference sequence). Losses at the gene ends were 5 bases for V and 3 bases for J; bases not matched to a gene: 12. The CDR3 region has the DNA TGTGCCAGCAGTCGGGTCCAGGGGACTAGCGGGAGAGGCTACAATGAGCAGTTCTTC. This codes for CASSRVQGTSGRGYNEQFF.

This chain links TRBV7-2 with TRBJ2-3, with D possibly matching TRBD2 (5 bases). Germline V CDR1 and CDR2: SGHTA, FQGNSA. This CDR3 contains 15 residues. Deletions cut 1 base from V and 1 base from J, with 9 bases between. The CDR3 loop is CASSLGGDGTDTQYF. Written as DNA, the CDR3 is TGTGCCAGCAGCTTAGGGGGAGATGGCACAGATACGCAGTATTTT.

The count of this clone is one. V is TRBV6-5 and J is TRBJ1-5, with D perhaps matching TRBD1 (5 bases). Trimming pared 6 bases from V and 4 bases from J, leaving 13 bases between. CDR3 length equals 14 residues. The V gene's germline CDR1 is MNHEY and CDR2 SVGAGI. The CDR3 loop reads CASSPGGGNQPQHF. CDR3 coding DNA: TGTGCCAGCAGCCCCGGGGGGGGGAATCAGCCCCAGCATTTT.

The chain carries TRBV7-2 and TRBJ1-3; the D gene is possibly TRBD1 (6 bases). Looked up from germline, CDR1 is SGHTA and CDR2 is FQGNSA. The CDR3 length is 17 residues. Trimming pared 1 base from V and 11 bases from J, leaving 24 bases between. This chain's CDR3 is CASSLGGRQASYFSIYF. DNA for the CDR3: TGTGCCAGCAGCTTAGGGGGGAGACAGGCATCCTATTTCTCCATATATTTT. Supplemented by reference TRBV7-2 and TRBJ1-3, the full variable domain reads GAGVSQSPSNKVTEKGKDVELRCDPISGHTALYWYRQSLGQGLEFLIYFQGNSAPDKSGLPSDRFSAERTGGSVSTLTIQRTQQEDSAVYLCASSLGGRQASYFSIYFGEGSWLTVV.

The V call is TRBV20-1, the J call TRBJ1-2, with 10 bases that match TRBD1. The CDR3 has 14 amino acids. CDR1 and CDR2 from the germline V gene are DFQATT and SNEGSKA (reference sequence). J gave up 4 bases and V 3 bases, and 5 bases lay outside the gene matches. The CDR3 sequence is CSASLGTGVYGYTF. CDR3 bases: TGCAGTGCTAGTTTAGGGACAGGGGTCTATGGCTACACCTTC.